The 8 T cell receptor beta chains below were found in one sample sequenced in a study of cytomegalovirus exposure and HLA in healthy donors. Method: immunoSEQ multiplex PCR; TCRdb's copy keeps in-frame clones and lacks some. This sample has under 200,000 clones, with approximately 96% found just once. The sample was PBMCs. The receptors shown here come from a woman younger than 30 in good health and CMV-seronegative.

The chain uses TRBV15 and TRBJ1-5; 7 bases are a match to TRBD1. Germline V lookup: CDR1 LNHNV, CDR2 YYDKDF (reference sequence). The J segment lost 6 bases and the V segment lost 5 bases, leaving 10 bases of the junction unmatched. The CDR3 length is 15 residues. The CDR3 DNA reads as TGTGCCACCAGCGAGGACAGGTCGAGAGGTCAGCCCCAGCATTTT. Translating gives CATSEDRSRGQPQHF.

The chain is built from TRBV11-1 and TRBJ1-1; no firm D call. This CDR3 region has 15 residues. CDR1 and CDR2 (germline): SGHAT, FQDESV (reference sequence). Between the trimmed V and J ends, which lost 2 bases and 3 bases, there was a span of 13 bases. CDR3 residues: CASSLREAIHTEAFF. The CDR3 DNA reads TGTGCCAGCAGCTTAAGGGAGGCGATACACACTGAAGCTTTCTTT.

The rearrangement joins TRBV28 to TRBJ2-3, with 11 nucleotides matching TRBD2. Germline CDR1 MDHEN, CDR2 SYDVKM. This CDR3 is 15 amino acids long. J gave up 5 bases and V 7 bases, and 8 bases lay outside the gene matches. This chain's CDR3 is CASKISGGAGDTQYF. CDR3 nucleotides: TGTGCCAGCAAAATTAGCGGGGGGGCGGGAGATACGCAGTATTTT.

The chain combines TRBV7-9 with TRBJ2-7; 7 bases agree with TRBD2. Per germline, CDR1 SEHNR and CDR2 FQNEAQ (reference sequence). The CDR3 length is 16 residues. The junction had 6 bases not matched to a gene; V was cut back by 1 base and J by 0 bases. The CDR3 loop reads CASSLGEGLSSYEQYF. The CDR3 DNA reads as TGTGCCAGCAGCTTAGGGGAGGGTCTTAGCTCCTACGAGCAGTACTTC. Full variable domain (remainder filled in from reference TRBV7-9 and TRBJ2-7): DTGVSQNPRHKITKRGQNVTFRCDPISEHNRLYWYRQTLGQGPEFLTYFQNEAQLEKSRLLSDRFSAERPKGSFSTLEIQRTEQGDSAMYLCASSLGEGLSSYEQYFGPGTRLTVT.

The J gene is TRBJ1-1, the V gene TRBV6-1, with 11 bases that match TRBD1. Looked up from germline, CDR1 is MNHNS and CDR2 is SASEGT. There are 18 residues in the CDR3. Trimming at V came to 4 bases and at J to 4 bases, leaving 14 bases not matched to a gene. CDR3 sequence (DNA): TGTGCCAGCAGTGTCTTCGGGACAGGGGGGGGTTCGGGCACTGAAGCTTTCTTT. Protein product: CASSVFGTGGGSGTEAFF.

V gene TRBV4-2 combines with J gene TRBJ2-2; 7 nucleotides line up with TRBD2. Germline V gives CDR1 LGHNA, CDR2 YNFKEQ. The CDR3 runs 15 residues. V gave up 4 bases and J gave up 3 bases; unmatched junction bases: 5. In nucleotides, the CDR3 is TGTGCCAGCAGCCTTAGGGCGGGGGACACCGGGGAGCTGTTTTTT. Protein: CASSLRAGDTGELFF.

CDR3 region: CASSAQGNTEAFF. The CDR3 nucleotides read TGTGCCAGCAGTGCCCAGGGGAACACTGAAGCTTTCTTT. This chain uses TRBV2 with TRBJ1-1, with D maybe TRBD1 (5 bases). The germline CDR1 and CDR2 sequences are SNHLY and FYNNEI. Trimming took 4 bases from V and 1 from J, leaving 7 bases between them. CDR3 size: 13 residues.

This chain links TRBV10-3 with TRBJ1-2, with 8 bases aligning to TRBD1. This CDR3 has 13 amino acids. Per germline, CDR1 ENHRY and CDR2 SYGVKD. V lost 6 bases, J lost 6 bases, and 6 bases stayed unmatched. The CDR3 region is CAIRAGTGDGYTF. For the CDR3, the DNA is TGTGCCATCAGAGCCGGGACAGGTGATGGCTACACCTTC.